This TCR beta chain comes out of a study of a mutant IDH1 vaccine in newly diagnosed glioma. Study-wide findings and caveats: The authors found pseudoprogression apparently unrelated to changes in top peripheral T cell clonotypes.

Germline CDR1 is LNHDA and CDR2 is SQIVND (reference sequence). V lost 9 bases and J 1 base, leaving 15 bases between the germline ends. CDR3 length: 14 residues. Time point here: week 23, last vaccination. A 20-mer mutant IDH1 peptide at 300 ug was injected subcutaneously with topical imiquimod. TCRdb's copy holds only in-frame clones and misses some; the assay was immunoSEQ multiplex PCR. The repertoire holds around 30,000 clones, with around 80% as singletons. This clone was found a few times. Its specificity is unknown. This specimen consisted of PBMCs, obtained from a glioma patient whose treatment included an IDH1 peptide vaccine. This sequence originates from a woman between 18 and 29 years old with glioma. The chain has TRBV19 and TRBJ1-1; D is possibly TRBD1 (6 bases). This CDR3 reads CASSEGGPNTEAFF. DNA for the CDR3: TGTGCCAGCTCTGAGGGGGGACCGAACACTGAAGCTTTCTTT.